These 17 T cell receptor beta chains originate from one sample sequenced in a study of T-cell reconstitution after alpha-beta-depleted transplantation in children. Unique molecular identifiers were built into the TCRbeta library. TCRdb re-called the PCR reads with MiXCR, one entry per CDR3 protein. The sample includes hundreds of thousands of distinct CDR3 sequences, approximately 12% seen only once; the top ten take about 2.2%. The sequencing used PBMCs, mostly from graft donor cells, collected 360 days after TCRalphabeta/CD19-depleted stem cell transplant. The source is a male patient younger than 18 who had a stem cell transplant for acute myeloid leukemia, so the T cells may come from the graft donor.

On this clonotype: This could be a read error, since a much larger clone is one nucleotide away. A read error is likely, as this CDR3 ends without the conserved phenylalanine or tryptophan. The V and J genes are TRBV20-1 and TRBJ2-7; D gene ambiguous. CDR3 size: 12 residues. Per the germline V gene, CDR1 is DFQATT and CDR2 is SNEGSKA (reference sequence). V gave up 3 bases and J gave up 3 bases, with 9 bases separating them. In nucleotides, the CDR3 is TGCAGTGCTAGCGGGCAGGTCTACGAGCAGTACTGC. Its protein is CSASGQVYEQYC.

This clonotype was counted between two and nine times. The gene calls are TRBV28 and TRBJ2-5; D gene unclear. Germline V gene lookup returns CDR1 MDHEN and CDR2 SYDVKM. There are 12 residues in the CDR3. V lost 6 bases and J 5 bases, leaving 10 bases between the germline ends. The CDR3 coding sequence is TGTGCCAGCAGAAGTCTCGGGGAGACCCAGTACTTC. It yields the protein CASRSLGETQYF.

This clonotype came up many times. The rearrangement joins TRBV29-1 to TRBJ2-1; TRBD2 matches at 10 bases. Per the germline V gene, CDR1 is SQVTM and CDR2 is ANQGSEA. This CDR3 has 15 amino acids. In DNA form, the CDR3 reads TGCAGTGTAAGGGGTCTAGCGGGAGTCACGAATGAGCAGTTCTTC. Its protein is CSVRGLAGVTNEQFF.

V is TRBV28 and J is TRBJ1-4; D might be TRBD1 (5 bases). Trimming removed 7 bases at V and 7 bases at J, with 13 bases between. The CDR3 has 13 amino acids. Germline V CDR1 and CDR2: MDHEN, SYDVKM. The DNA for the CDR3 is TGTGCCAGCAACGGGGTGAGGGGTGAAAAACTGTTTTTT. Its protein product is CASNGVRGEKLFF.

This clonotype occurred many times. CDR3: CSRQGISYEQYF. The CDR3, as DNA: TGCAGTCGACAGGGAATCTCTTACGAGCAGTACTTC. The chain joins TRBV20-1 to TRBJ2-7, with 7 positions matching TRBD1. CDR1 and CDR2 from the germline V gene are DFQATT and SNEGSKA (reference sequence). With 8 bases clipped from V and 4 bases from J, the junction kept 8 bases outside the gene matches. CDR3 length: 12 amino acids.

This clonotype has only a few counts. The chain combines TRBV28 with TRBJ2-7; D possibly matches TRBD1 or TRBD2 (5 bases each). CDR3 size: 15 residues. V lost 2 bases, J lost 7 bases, and 18 bases lay in between. In germline, CDR1 is MDHEN, CDR2 SYDVKM. CDR3 loop: CASSLRGDGAREQYF. The CDR3 nucleotides are TGTGCCAGCAGTTTAAGAGGGGACGGGGCTCGGGAGCAGTACTTC.

A few counts support this clonotype. The chain has TRBV29-1 and TRBJ2-1, with 7 bases matching TRBD2. The CDR3 consists of 14 residues. Germline loops: CDR1 SQVTM, CDR2 ANQGSEA. Trimming removed 4 bases from V and 5 bases from J; junction bases left unmatched: 8. The CDR3 DNA sequence: TGCAGCGTTGCGCGGGAGACCCGCAACAATGAGCAGTTCTTC. Translating it yields CSVARETRNNEQFF.

The chain combines TRBV9 with TRBJ2-5; D possibly corresponds to TRBD1 (5 bases). The CDR3 is 14 residues long. In germline, CDR1 is SGDLS, CDR2 YYNGEE. The V gene lost 2 bases and the J gene lost 1 base, with 9 bases spanning the gap. CDR3: CASSVEGAQETQYF. In DNA, the CDR3 is TGTGCCAGCAGCGTGGAAGGGGCCCAAGAGACCCAGTACTTC.

This clonotype was seen at least ten times. The chain recombines TRBV6-2 or TRBV6-3 with TRBJ2-1; D may match TRBD1 or TRBD2 (5 bases each). V shed 10 bases and J shed 7 bases, with 17 bases lying between them. There are 13 residues in the CDR3. Germline V gene lookup returns CDR1 MNHEY and CDR2 SVGEGT. CDR3 nucleotide sequence: TGTGCCATCCGGGACGTCGCTCGGAATGAGCAGTTCTTC. Translation: CAIRDVARNEQFF.

The chain recombines TRBV7-9 with TRBJ2-7; perhaps TRBD1 as D (6 bases). Germline-derived CDR1 and CDR2 are SEHNR and FQNEAQ (reference sequence). Trimming removed 5 bases from V and 0 bases from J, with 14 bases in between. The CDR3 is made up of 15 amino acids. Here the CDR3 DNA reads TGTGCCAGCAGCCCCGGACAGACCAGCTCCTACGAGCAGTACTTC. Amino acids: CASSPGQTSSYEQYF. Together with reference TRBV7-9 and TRBJ2-7, the CDR3 gives the full variable domain: DTGVSQNPRHKITKRGQNVTFRCDPISEHNRLYWYRQTLGQGPEFLTYFQNEAQLEKSRLLSDRFSAERPKGSFSTLEIQRTEQGDSAMYLCASSPGQTSSYEQYFGPGTRLTVT.

This clonotype was seen repeatedly, ten times or more. The chain joins TRBV29-1 to TRBJ2-1; 10 bases line up with TRBD1. The germline V gene has CDR1 SQVTM and CDR2 ANQGSEA. V shed 4 bases and J 6 bases; nucleotides not matched to a gene: 6. CDR3 length: 14 amino acids. CDR3 nucleotides: TGCAGCGTTGCCCGGGACAGGGGAAGCAATGAGCAGTTCTTC. It is translated as CSVARDRGSNEQFF.

This clonotype was picked up many times. The rearrangement joins TRBV10-3 to TRBJ2-7; TRBD2 matches 13 bases. Germline V lookup: CDR1 ENHRY, CDR2 SYGVKD. The CDR3 runs to 14 residues. Trimming removed 7 bases from V and 5 bases from J; junction bases left unmatched: 5. In DNA form, the CDR3 reads TGTGCCATCAACATCGGGACTAGCGGGGACGAGCAGTACTTC. Translation gives CAINIGTSGDEQYF.

This clonotype was found a few times. The chain joins TRBV3-1 to TRBJ2-4; D gene ambiguous. CDR3 length: 14 residues. Germline-derived CDR1 and CDR2 are LGHDT and YNNKEL (reference sequence). With 5 bases removed from V and 3 bases from J, the gap between germline ends came to 11 bases. The CDR3 is CASSFGPSKNIQYF. In DNA form, the CDR3 reads TGTGCCAGCAGCTTTGGACCGAGCAAAAACATTCAGTACTTC.

The sample holds many counts of this clonotype. The chain links TRBV21-1 to TRBJ2-1. TRBV21-1 is given as a pseudogene. The CDR3 spans 15 residues. The CDR3 DNA is TGTGCCACCCTAAGCAAGCGGGAGCCCTACAATGAGCAGTTCTTC. Protein sequence: CATLSKREPYNEQFF.

The chain's CDR3 is CASSLEQMNTEAFF. The CDR3 coding sequence is TGCGCCAGCAGCTTGGAACAGATGAACACTGAAGCTTTCTTT. The chain links TRBV5-1 to TRBJ1-1; D uncertain. The CDR3 covers 14 residues. Trimming took off 0 bases at V and 0 bases at J, with 6 bases between the two ends. CDR1 and CDR2 from the germline V gene are SGHRS and YFSETQ.

The CDR3 here is CAWSVDSYEQYF. The DNA for the CDR3 is TGTGCCTGGAGTGTTGACTCCTACGAGCAGTACTTC. The chain joins TRBV30 to TRBJ2-7; the D is unclear. CDR1 and CDR2 from the germline V gene are GTSNPN and SVGIG (reference sequence). V lost 0 bases and J 0 bases, leaving 3 bases between the germline ends. The CDR3 totals 12 residues.

V and J are TRBV9 and TRBJ1-2; no firm D call. Trimming cost V 4 bases and J 7 bases, with 8 bases left between them. This CDR3 region has 11 residues. Germline lookup yields CDR1 SGDLS and CDR2 YYNGEE. In nucleotides, the CDR3 is TGTGCCAGCAGCACCCCGAGTGGCTACACCTTC. Protein product: CASSTPSGYTF.